This T cell receptor beta chain was profiled in a study of identical twins. This clonotype was picked up many times. TCRdb re-analysed the 5' RACE reads in MiXCR, keeping a single row per CDR3 protein. The data hold 350,000 or so distinct CDR3 sequences, with 8.5% to 10% observed a single time. The CDR3 runs to 16 residues. Germline lookup yields CDR1 SGHRS and CDR2 YFSETQ. V lost 4 bases, J lost 5 bases, and 21 bases lay in between. The chain joins TRBV5-1 to TRBJ2-5; D possibly matches TRBD1 or TRBD2 (7 bases each). The clonotype comes from a woman between 45 and 65 years old in good health. The sequenced sample consisted of naive T cells sorted from blood. The CDR3 coding sequence is TGCGCCAGCAGCGGACTGTCTTCAGGGGGAGGGGAGACCCAGTACTTC. It yields the protein CASSGLSSGGGETQYF.